A single sample gave rise to the 27 T cell receptor beta chains below, sequenced in a study of T cells in Graves' hyperthyroidism and ophthalmopathy. TCR beta CDR3 regions were amplified from RNA. TCR CDR3 underwent first-round RT-PCR with the HTBI primer set. One entry per CDR3 protein results from TCRdb running MiXCR on the multiplex PCR reads. The data contain about 740,000 distinct CDR3 sequences, 14% of them singletons. The sample comprised blood. These TCRs come from a woman in her late teens or twenties with Graves' hyperthyroidism.

This chain links TRBV29-1 with TRBJ2-2, with TRBD2 matching over 8 bases. Trimming cost V 3 bases and J 3 bases; bases outside gene matches: 6. The CDR3 extends over 15 amino acids. Germline-derived CDR1 and CDR2 are SQVTM and ANQGSEA. CDR3 in DNA: TGCAGCGTTGAGCAACGGGGGGGCCACACCGGGGAGCTGTTTTTT. This codes for CSVEQRGGHTGELFF.

This clonotype was detected many times. J is TRBJ2-5 and V is TRBV7-9, with 7 bases fitting TRBD1. The junction had 7 bases not matched to a gene; V was cut back by 5 bases and J by 4 bases. This CDR3 is 14 amino acids long. Germline CDR1 and CDR2: SEHNR and FQNEAQ (reference sequence). CDR3 region: CASSAGGKGETQYF. CDR3 sequence (DNA): TGTGCCAGCAGCGCAGGGGGAAAGGGAGAGACCCAGTACTTC.

The chain combines TRBV28 with TRBJ1-2; TRBD1 is a possible D gene (5 bases). Germline values: CDR1 MDHEN, CDR2 SYDVKM. The CDR3 length is 12 residues. The V end was cut by 7 bases, the J end by 5 bases, with 11 bases between. Written as DNA, the CDR3 is TGTGCCAGCACCAAAGGGGATTATGGCTACACCTTC. Protein: CASTKGDYGYTF.

This chain links TRBV2 with TRBJ2-2; 8 bases fit TRBD1. Germline loops: CDR1 SNHLY, CDR2 FYNNEI. V lost 6 bases to trimming and J lost 1 base; unmatched junction nucleotides: 7. This CDR3 comprises 16 residues. The CDR3, as DNA: TGTGCCAGCAGCTCGCAGGGGGCCCGGAACACCGGGGAGCTGTTTTTT. As protein: CASSSQGARNTGELFF. Full variable domain (missing parts from reference TRBV2 and TRBJ2-2): EPEVTQTPSHQVTQMGQEVILRCVPISNHLYFYWYRQILGQKVEFLVSFYNNEISEKSEIFDDQFSVERPDGSNFTLKIRSTKLEDSAMYFCASSSQGARNTGELFFGEGSRLTVL.

This clonotype occurred once. The DNA of the CDR3 is TGTGCCAGCAGACGACAGGGGGGGACTAACTATGGCTACACCTTC. Translating gives CASRRQGGTNYGYTF. This sequence joins TRBV27 and TRBJ1-2, with 9 positions matching TRBD1. The germline V gene has CDR1 MNHEY and CDR2 SMNVEV (reference sequence). V dropped 6 bases and J dropped 0; count of bases not matched to a gene: 5. There are 15 residues in the CDR3.

This clonotype was recorded many times. V is TRBV6-1 and J is TRBJ2-5, with D possibly matching TRBD1 (5 bases). Deletions cut 11 bases from V and 3 bases from J, with 16 bases between. Germline values: CDR1 MNHNS, CDR2 SASEGT. This CDR3 contains 13 residues. CDR3 protein: CAGGRRAKETQYF. The CDR3 DNA reads TGTGCCGGCGGACGCAGGGCCAAAGAGACCCAGTACTTC.

This clonotype was observed a handful of times. CDR3 sequence (DNA): TGCAGCGCTAGGGGCGGGACTAGCGGCACAGATACGCAGTATTTT. It encodes CSARGGTSGTDTQYF. The chain combines TRBV29-1 with TRBJ2-3, with 10 bases aligning to TRBD2. This CDR3 comprises 15 residues. Germline CDR1 SQVTM, CDR2 ANQGSEA. Trimming removed 7 bases from V and 1 base from J; junction bases left unmatched: 8.

This clonotype turned up a few times. The chain uses TRBV25-1 and TRBJ2-7; 7 nucleotides align to TRBD2. The CDR3 spans 15 residues. Germline loops: CDR1 MGHDK, CDR2 SYGVNS. V was pared by 3 bases and J by 2 bases, with 7 bases of the junction left unmatched. This CDR3 is CASSDRGAGPYEQYF. The CDR3, as DNA: TGTGCCAGCAGTGATAGGGGAGCGGGGCCCTACGAGCAGTACTTC.

This clonotype showed up just a few times. The chain joins TRBV5-1 to TRBJ2-5, with TRBD2 identical over 9 bases. The CDR3 extends over 17 amino acids. Germline CDR1 is SGHRS and CDR2 is YFSETQ. V gave up 0 bases and J gave up 2 bases; unmatched junction bases: 8. The DNA of the CDR3 is TGCGCCAGCAGCTTGGTGGAACTAGCGGGCATACAAGAGACCCAGTACTTC. Translating gives CASSLVELAGIQETQYF.

There are many counts of this clonotype. The chain links TRBV7-3 to TRBJ2-1; unclear D gene. The V end lost 2 bases, the J end lost 7 bases, and 18 bases lay between the germline ends. The CDR3 totals 16 residues. Germline V gene lookup returns CDR1 SGHTA and CDR2 FQGTGA. In DNA form, the CDR3 reads TGTGCCAGCAGCTTAGTCGGGCCGTGGAGTGGGAATGAGCAGTTCTTC. Its protein is CASSLVGPWSGNEQFF.

This clonotype was counted at least ten times. The CDR3 protein is CASSPPVTFSYNEQFF. CDR3 in DNA: TGTGCCAGCAGCCCCCCGGTCACATTCTCCTACAATGAGCAGTTCTTC. This chain links TRBV11-2 with TRBJ2-1; D unclear. Trimming took off 5 bases at V and 0 bases at J, with 14 bases between the two ends. Germline V gene sequence: CDR1 SGHAT, CDR2 FQNNGV. The CDR3 runs 16 residues.

This clonotype was counted ten times or more. The chain joins TRBV27 to TRBJ2-7; D is ambiguous. The CDR3 runs to 13 residues. Trimming cost V 6 bases and J 1 base, with 10 bases left between them. Germline V gives CDR1 MNHEY, CDR2 SMNVEV (reference sequence). In DNA, the CDR3 is TGTGCCAGCAGCATAGGGAAGTCCTACGAGCAGTACTTC. Encoded protein: CASSIGKSYEQYF.

This clonotype was observed at least ten times. This chain links TRBV12-3 or TRBV12-4 with TRBJ2-4; D call uncertain. The V end lost 1 base, the J end lost 0 bases, and 1 base lay between the germline ends. The CDR3 is 13 amino acids. The CDR3 spells CASSLGAKNIQYF. In DNA, the CDR3 is TGTGCCAGCAGTTTAGGAGCCAAAAACATTCAGTACTTC.

This clonotype came up a few times. The CDR3: CASRSSGLAGPWQYF. As DNA, the CDR3 is TGTGCCAGCAGGTCATCTGGACTAGCGGGGCCCTGGCAGTACTTC. This chain links TRBV28 with TRBJ2-7; 12 bases match TRBD2. The V segment lost 6 bases and the J segment 9 bases; nucleotides outside the gene matches: 12. Germline V lookup: CDR1 MDHEN, CDR2 SYDVKM. The CDR3 runs 15 residues.

This clonotype has a count of ten or more. This chain joins TRBV2 and TRBJ2-5, with TRBD1 matching 7 bases. With 8 bases clipped from V and 7 bases from J, the junction kept 7 bases outside the gene matches. The CDR3 loop spans 12 amino acids. Per the germline V gene, CDR1 is SNHLY and CDR2 is FYNNEI. The CDR3 loop reads CASGQVLWTQYF. In DNA, the CDR3 is TGTGCCAGCGGACAGGTTTTGTGGACCCAGTACTTC. Complete variable domain (other parts from reference TRBV2 and TRBJ2-5): EPEVTQTPSHQVTQMGQEVILRCVPISNHLYFYWYRQILGQKVEFLVSFYNNEISEKSEIFDDQFSVERPDGSNFTLKIRSTKLEDSAMYFCASGQVLWTQYFGPGTRLLVL.

This clonotype was counted ten times or more. The rearrangement links TRBV18 to TRBJ1-1; D is ambiguous. V lost 0 bases, J lost 0 bases, and 11 bases lay in between. CDR1 and CDR2 from the germline V gene are KGHSH and LQKENI. The CDR3 covers 16 residues. The CDR3 sequence: CASSPPGSRMNTEAFF. For the CDR3, the DNA is TGTGCCAGCTCACCACCGGGCAGCCGGATGAACACTGAAGCTTTCTTT.

The CDR3 reads CASSPLLSTEAFF. CDR3 DNA sequence: TGTGCCAGCAGCCCTTTGTTATCCACTGAAGCTTTCTTT. The chain couples TRBV9 to TRBJ1-1; unclear D gene. CDR1 is SGDLS, CDR2 YYNGEE, per germline. V dropped 4 bases and J dropped 4 bases, with 11 bases sitting between them. The CDR3 contains 13 residues.

This clonotype was observed a handful of times. CDR3 bases: TGCAGCGTTGAGGACCCTGGACAGGGGGGTTACGAGCAGTACTTC. It translates to CSVEDPGQGGYEQYF. The genes are TRBV29-1 and TRBJ2-7; 10 bases map to TRBD1. Germline V CDR1 and CDR2: SQVTM, ANQGSEA. J was trimmed by 4 bases and V by 3 bases; bases with no gene match: 9. The CDR3 has 15 residues.

There are many counts of this clonotype. The chain uses TRBV7-2 and TRBJ1-2; tentatively, D is TRBD1 (5 bases). V was clipped by 2 bases and J by 6 bases, with 13 bases between them. Germline CDR1 SGHTA, CDR2 FQGNSA. The CDR3 contains 14 residues. CDR3 sequence: CASSLLGGADGYTF. The CDR3 bases are TGTGCCAGCAGCTTATTAGGCGGGGCGGATGGCTACACCTTC.

There are many counts of this clonotype. The chain couples TRBV11-2 to TRBJ2-5, with 7 bases matching TRBD1. CDR3 length: 14 amino acids. The ends lost 5 bases at V and 5 bases at J; junction bases unmatched: 8. From germline, CDR1 is SGHAT and CDR2 FQNNGV. The CDR3 loop reads CASSGKGAGETQYF. The CDR3 coding sequence is TGTGCCAGCAGCGGGAAGGGGGCTGGGGAGACCCAGTACTTC.

As regards this clonotype: A much larger clone is a single base away; this may be a read error. V is TRBV12-3 or TRBV12-4 and J is TRBJ2-3; 8 nucleotides agree with TRBD2. After removal of 4 bases from V and 2 bases from J, the junction contained 14 bases not matched to a gene. The CDR3 consists of 18 residues. Written as DNA, the CDR3 is TGTGCCAGCAGTTCGGGACTAGTGGGGAGCGGCAACACAGATACGCAGTATTTT. Its protein is CASSSGLVGSGNTDTQYF.

This clonotype was picked up a small number of times. The chain employs TRBV19 and TRBJ1-5; TRBD1 is a possible D gene (5 bases). The CDR3 extends over 14 amino acids. The V gene's germline CDR1 is LNHDA and CDR2 SQIVND (reference sequence). Between the trimmed V and J ends, which lost 7 bases and 4 bases, there was a span of 14 bases. The CDR3 spells CASKSRVGNQPQHF. The CDR3 bases are TGTGCCAGTAAGAGCAGGGTGGGGAATCAGCCCCAGCATTTT.

This clonotype was recorded at least ten times. This chain connects TRBV5-1 to TRBJ2-1, with 14 bases fitting TRBD2. V lost 1 base to trimming and J lost 9 bases; unmatched junction nucleotides: 12. Germline assignment: CDR1 SGHRS and CDR2 YFSETQ. The CDR3 runs to 18 residues. CDR3 DNA: TGCGCCAGCAGCTTGATGTTAGGACTAGCGGGAGGAGTTGGTGAGCAGTTCTTC. This gives the protein CASSLMLGLAGGVGEQFF.

This clonotype occurred many times. This sequence joins TRBV12-3 or TRBV12-4 and TRBJ2-7, with no clear D. Trimming pared 5 bases from V and 3 bases from J, leaving 8 bases between. CDR3 length: 12 residues. For the CDR3, the DNA is TGTGCCAGCAGTCGAGTTGGCTACGAGCAGTACTTC. Amino acid sequence: CASSRVGYEQYF.

J is TRBJ2-2 and V is TRBV7-2; maybe TRBD2 (6 bases). The CDR3 contains 17 residues. Germline CDR1 and CDR2: SGHTA and FQGNSA. V gave up 2 bases and J gave up 5 bases, with 18 bases separating them. The CDR3 reads CASSLRSSVSRTGELFF. Written as DNA, the CDR3 is TGTGCCAGCAGCTTAAGGTCTAGCGTCTCTAGGACCGGGGAGCTGTTTTTT.

On this clonotype itself: A junction boundary mismatches the germline segment, possibly from a read error. This chain joins TRBV12-3 or TRBV12-4 and TRBJ2-1; D unresolved. This CDR3 has 12 amino acids. CDR3 residues: CASSPLHNEQLF. For the CDR3, the DNA is TGTGCCAGCAGTCCCCTCCACAATGAGCAGCTCTTC.

This clonotype was observed at least ten times. CDR3: CATSDPTTSGEKLFF. CDR3 sequence (DNA): TGTGCCACCAGTGACCCCACGACGTCGGGTGAAAAACTGTTTTTT. The chain links TRBV24-1 to TRBJ1-4; no firm D call. The CDR3 consists of 15 residues. V lost 4 bases and J lost 7, with 15 bases in between. Germline V gene data show CDR1 as KGHDR and CDR2 as SFDVKD.